This T cell receptor beta chain was found in a study of beta chain features in type 1 diabetes. General study results and limits: Possible PCR preference for shorter templates applied equally to patients and controls. Among patients with Type 1 diabetes, TCRB CDR3s were moderately but significantly shorter in every one of the four CD4+ subsets.

For this clone: The antigen is undetermined.

With 1 base removed from V and 7 bases from J, the gap between germline ends came to 8 bases. The CDR3 loop spans 12 amino acids. Germline V CDR1 and CDR2: SGHVS, FNYEAQ. Expressed TCRB transcripts were sequenced because the entire RNA isolate underwent reverse transcription. Only in-frame clones appear in the TCRdb table, and some are missing; sequencing was by immunoSEQ multiplex PCR. Of hundreds of thousands of clones listed, roughly an eighth are singletons. The sample consisted of naive CD4+ T cells from blood. The V and J genes are TRBV7-6 and TRBJ2-7, with TRBD2 as a possible D gene (5 bases). This sequence was found in a man aged 18 to 29 with type 1 diabetes. CDR3 in DNA: TGTGCCAGCAGCTTAGGGACGGGGGAGCAGTACTTC. Translated, it gives CASSLGTGEQYF.